Listed here are 23 T cell receptor beta chains from one sample, sequenced in a study of beta chain features in type 1 diabetes. What was sequenced were expressed TCRB transcripts, since all of the isolated RNA had been reverse transcribed. Clones were read by immunoSEQ multiplex PCR, and TCRdb kept only the in-frame ones, dropping some. This repertoire shows 150,000 to 200,000 clones, roughly 9% found once; its top ten account for 2% to 3%. The sample was central memory CD4+ T cells from blood. The receptors stem from a woman under 30 in good health.

This clone was recorded a few times. The chain has TRBV4-1 and TRBJ2-1; 8 nucleotides line up with TRBD2. This CDR3 has 16 amino acids. Looked up from germline, CDR1 is MGHRA and CDR2 is YSYEKL. V dropped 3 bases and J dropped 1; count of bases not matched to a gene: 5. The CDR3 nucleotides are TGCGCCAGCAGCCATGGCGGGGGGTCTTCCTACAATGAGCAGTTCTTC. Amino acids: CASSHGGGSSYNEQFF.

This chain uses TRBV9 with TRBJ1-1, with D unresolved. The V end was cut by 4 bases, the J end by 0 bases, with 13 bases between. Germline V gives CDR1 SGDLS, CDR2 YYNGEE. The CDR3 loop spans 15 amino acids. The CDR3 DNA reads as TGTGCCAGCAGCCCGGGAGTTGGGATGAACACTGAAGCTTTCTTT. It encodes CASSPGVGMNTEAFF.

This chain joins TRBV7-2 and TRBJ1-1; tentative D call: TRBD1 (5 bases). The CDR3 length is 14 residues. V shed 5 bases and J shed 5 bases, with 15 bases lying between them. From germline, CDR1 is SGHTA and CDR2 FQGNSA. The CDR3 bases are TGTGCCAGCAGCCCCTACGGGGAGGGGACTGAAGCTTTCTTT. Its protein is CASSPYGEGTEAFF.

The chain has TRBV4-2 and TRBJ2-7; 7 bases match TRBD2. V was clipped by 1 base and J by 0 bases; unmatched bases: 6. This CDR3 contains 16 residues. The V gene's germline CDR1 is LGHNA and CDR2 YNFKEQ. The CDR3 loop is CASSQGTGGYSYEQYF. The CDR3, as DNA: TGTGCCAGCAGCCAAGGGACGGGGGGTTACTCCTACGAGCAGTACTTC.

J is TRBJ2-7 and V is TRBV7-3; TRBD1 might be the D (6 bases). The CDR3 covers 14 residues. The V end lost 3 bases, the J end lost 0 bases, and 9 bases lay between the germline ends. Per germline, CDR1 SGHTA and CDR2 FQGTGA. The CDR3, as DNA: TGTGCCAGCAGCTTCGACAGGTCCTCCTACGAGCAGTACTTC. Its protein product is CASSFDRSSYEQYF.

In this sample, this clone turned up a few times. CDR3 DNA sequence: TGTGCCAGTAGTGCAAAACAGAGTCCTGCCTACAATGAGCAGTTCTTC. It specifies CASSAKQSPAYNEQFF. The V and J genes are TRBV19 and TRBJ2-1; unclear D gene. Germline values: CDR1 LNHDA, CDR2 SQIVND (reference sequence). V lost 5 bases to trimming and J lost 2 bases, with 16 bases between them. The CDR3 extends over 16 amino acids.

This clone was counted only a few times. The chain uses TRBV18 and TRBJ1-1; the D gene is possibly TRBD1 (5 bases). Per the germline V gene, CDR1 is KGHSH and CDR2 is LQKENI. Trimming pared 3 bases from V and 1 base from J, leaving 12 bases between. The CDR3 is 15 amino acids. The CDR3 DNA is TGTGCCAGCTCACCTACCGACAGAAAGAACACTGAAGCTTTCTTT. This sequence encodes CASSPTDRKNTEAFF. The full variable domain, rest sourced from reference TRBV18 and TRBJ1-1, is NAGVMQNPRHLVRRRGQEARLRCSPMKGHSHVYWYRQLPEEGLKFMVYLQKENIIDESGMPKERFSAEFPKEGPSILRIQQVVRGDSAAYFCASSPTDRKNTEAFFGQGTRLTVV.

This rearrangement joins TRBV6-1 to TRBJ2-3, with TRBD2 as a possible D gene (5 bases). The CDR3 runs 16 residues. Trimming took 3 bases from V and 2 from J, leaving 15 bases between them. Germline CDR1 reads MNHNS; CDR2 reads SASEGT. The CDR3 DNA reads TGTGCCAGCAGTGATAGCCAAGCGGTAAACACAGATACGCAGTATTTT. Amino acid sequence: CASSDSQAVNTDTQYF.

This clone was counted a few times. The chain joins TRBV7-9 to TRBJ2-7, with 9 bases identical to TRBD2. Looked up from germline, CDR1 is SEHNR and CDR2 is FQNEAQ (reference sequence). This CDR3 contains 15 residues. V dropped 1 base and J dropped 2; count of bases not matched to a gene: 3. The CDR3 DNA sequence: TGTGCCAGCAGCTTAGTTAGCGGGGGACCCTACGAGCAGTACTTC. It specifies CASSLVSGGPYEQYF.

V and J are TRBV30 and TRBJ1-2; 8 bases map to TRBD1. There are 14 residues in the CDR3. CDR1 and CDR2 from the germline V gene are GTSNPN and SVGIG (reference sequence). The ends lost 2 bases at V and 3 bases at J; junction bases unmatched: 5. For the CDR3, the DNA is TGTGCCTGGAGTTTGGGGACAGGAGACTATGGCTACACCTTC. Its protein is CAWSLGTGDYGYTF.

This clone was found a few times. The V call is TRBV7-2, the J call TRBJ1-1; possibly TRBD1 for D (5 bases). This CDR3 spans 15 amino acids. Per germline, CDR1 SGHTA and CDR2 FQGNSA. V was pared by 8 bases and J by 1 base, with 17 bases between. CDR3 in DNA: TGTGCCAGCTTGATAGGCGGGACGGCGAACACTGAAGCTTTCTTT. Encoded protein: CASLIGGTANTEAFF.

The V and J genes are TRBV11-3 and TRBJ2-4, with a possible D match to TRBD2 (7 bases). Germline values: CDR1 SGHNT, CDR2 YENEEA. Trimming left V 0 bases short and J 1 base short, with 16 bases between. CDR3 size: 18 residues. CDR3: CASSLEQGGSAAKNIQYF. DNA of the CDR3: TGTGCCAGCAGCTTAGAACAGGGCGGGAGTGCCGCCAAAAACATTCAGTACTTC.

With respect to this clone: The junction differs from germline at one of its ends, possibly a read error. The chain couples TRBV7-2 to TRBJ2-1; 9 bases map to TRBD2. Germline V gene data show CDR1 as SGHTA and CDR2 as FQGNSA. The CDR3 runs 13 residues. In nucleotides, the CDR3 is TGTGCCAGCAGCTTAGTCGGGAGCGGGGGGTCTGTCTTC. The encoded protein is CASSLVGSGGSVF.

As DNA, the CDR3 is TGCGCCAGCAGTTTTCTAGGCCCGGCCCGGGAGCTGTTTTTT. It encodes CASSFLGPARELFF. The rearrangement joins TRBV5-1 to TRBJ2-2; unclear D gene. The CDR3 consists of 14 residues. Germline V CDR1 and CDR2: SGHRS, YFSETQ. V was trimmed by 5 bases and J by 9 bases, leaving 17 bases between them.

CDR3 sequence reads: CATSRIAGVGNEQFF. In DNA, the CDR3 is TGTGCCACCAGCAGAATAGCGGGAGTGGGCAATGAGCAGTTCTTC. The rearrangement links TRBV15 to TRBJ2-1; 9 nucleotides align to TRBD2. J lost 6 bases, V lost 2 bases, and 5 bases had no gene match. CDR3 size: 15 residues. Germline V gene sequence: CDR1 LNHNV, CDR2 YYDKDF (reference sequence).

This chain links TRBV14 with TRBJ2-3, with 9 nucleotides matching TRBD2. The CDR3 is made up of 15 amino acids. The V and J ends lost 4 bases and 2 bases, in that order; junction bases with no gene match: 4. Germline V lookup: CDR1 SGHDN, CDR2 FVKESK. The CDR3 reads CASSPGLAITDTQYF. In DNA form, the CDR3 reads TGTGCCAGCAGCCCCGGACTAGCGATCACAGATACGCAGTATTTT.

The chain couples TRBV30 to TRBJ2-5; 7 bases map to TRBD2. The CDR3 is made up of 15 amino acids. The ends lost 5 bases at V and 2 bases at J; junction bases unmatched: 11. CDR1 GTSNPN and CDR2 SVGIG come from the germline V gene (reference sequence). CDR3 coding DNA: TGTGCCTGGTGCCACGGGAGGCCGGGGCAAGAGACCCAGTACTTC. Protein product: CAWCHGRPGQETQYF.

This clone was seen a few times. The chain is built from TRBV10-3 and TRBJ2-7, with TRBD2 matching over 8 bases. The germline V gene has CDR1 ENHRY and CDR2 SYGVKD. This CDR3 contains 16 residues. V shed 6 bases and J 1 base; nucleotides not matched to a gene: 11. The CDR3 DNA follows: TGTGCCATCAGCCAAACGGCCGGGACTAGGTCCTACGAGCAGTACTTC. Protein sequence: CAISQTAGTRSYEQYF.

The chain has TRBV2 and TRBJ1-5, with 7 positions matching TRBD1. The CDR3 is 15 amino acids. The J segment lost 6 bases and the V segment lost 6 bases, leaving 11 bases of the junction unmatched. The germline gives CDR1 SNHLY, CDR2 FYNNEI. The CDR3 region is CASSPDRVASQPQHF. CDR3 DNA sequence: TGTGCCAGCAGCCCTGACAGGGTGGCTAGTCAGCCCCAGCATTTT. The full variable domain, in which reference TRBV2 and TRBJ1-5 provide the parts outside the CDR3, is EPEVTQTPSHQVTQMGQEVILRCVPISNHLYFYWYRQILGQKVEFLVSFYNNEISEKSEIFDDQFSVERPDGSNFTLKIRSTKLEDSAMYFCASSPDRVASQPQHFGDGTRLSIL.

This chain connects TRBV5-1 to TRBJ2-3; 12 positions agree with TRBD2. The CDR3 is 16 amino acids. Looked up from germline, CDR1 is SGHRS and CDR2 is YFSETQ. Losses at the gene ends were 6 bases for V and 5 bases for J; bases not matched to a gene: 10. CDR3: CASTPGGLAGQDTQYF. The CDR3 DNA reads TGCGCCAGCACCCCCGGAGGACTAGCGGGACAAGATACGCAGTATTTT.

The chain carries TRBV7-9 and TRBJ2-1, with 7 nucleotides matching TRBD2. There are 12 residues in the CDR3. Unmatched junction bases numbered 3, after V lost 0 bases and J lost 13 bases. CDR1 SEHNR and CDR2 FQNEAQ come from the germline V gene (reference sequence). Here the CDR3 reads CASSLARTSQFF. The CDR3 DNA reads TGTGCCAGCAGCTTAGCCCGGACTAGTCAGTTCTTC. Full variable domain (outside the CDR3, taken from reference TRBV7-9 and TRBJ2-1): DTGVSQNPRHKITKRGQNVTFRCDPISEHNRLYWYRQTLGQGPEFLTYFQNEAQLEKSRLLSDRFSAERPKGSFSTLEIQRTEQGDSAMYLCASSLARTSQFFGPGTRLTVL.

The table lists this clone with a few counts. Other DNA variants within this sample encode the same CDR3. The chain couples TRBV7-2 to TRBJ2-7; a possible D gene is TRBD2 (5 bases). The germline CDR1 and CDR2 sequences are SGHTA and FQGNSA. Trimming cost V 3 bases and J 4 bases, with 13 bases left between them. CDR3 size: 14 residues. CDR3 in DNA: TGTGCCAGCAGCTTGTCAGGAGGACTTTACGAGCAGTACTTC. It translates to CASSLSGGLYEQYF.

V and J are TRBV4-3 and TRBJ2-3; no clear D. With 0 bases removed from V and 2 bases from J, the gap between germline ends came to 12 bases. CDR1 is LGHNA and CDR2 is YSLEER in the germline V gene. The length of the CDR3 is 16 residues. This CDR3 is CASSQELRRNTDTQYF. DNA of the CDR3: TGCGCCAGCAGCCAAGAATTGAGGCGGAACACAGATACGCAGTATTTT.